This TCR beta chain emerged from a study of blood T cell repertoires in COVID-19. Study information: Researchers got acute and convalescent COVID-19 samples from the United States, Italy and Spain. In each case, the material was cDNA or gDNA derived from T cells, B-cell-depleted T cells, or PBMCs.

In the study's own analysis: Amplification of reference gene primers was used by the study to estimate nucleated cell counts. The protocol was immunoSEQ multiplex PCR, while the TCRdb copy is restricted to in-frame clones and leaves out a portion. V, J and clone size were drawn from that table, and D and trimming were deduced from the DNA. The table has approximately 500,000 clones, over 75% seen once. Per the germline V gene, CDR1 is GTSNPN and CDR2 is SVGIG (reference sequence). This CDR3 has 15 amino acids. V was trimmed by 1 base and J by 4 bases, leaving 16 bases between them. The specimen was peripheral blood. The receptor's source is a human donor in a cohort sampled during active COVID-19. The rearrangement links TRBV30 to TRBJ2-5, with D possibly TRBD2 on 6 matching bases. The CDR3 reads CAWSANFPGVETQYF. CDR3 in DNA: TGTGCCTGGAGTGCCAACTTCCCGGGAGTAGAGACCCAGTACTTC.